This T cell receptor (beta chain) was found in a study of cytomegalovirus exposure and HLA in healthy donors. There are 13 residues in the CDR3. The germline gives CDR1 MNHEY, CDR2 SVGAGI. V lost 11 bases to trimming and J lost 6 bases, with 19 bases between them. Vbeta (60) and Jbeta (13) primers were used in the PCR. Clones were sequenced by immunoSEQ multiplex PCR, and TCRdb holds only the in-frame ones, with some missing. The sample lists some 170,000 clones, around 88% occurring once. Study-wide points: When a later analysis compared HLA-associated TCR beta chains with equally common others, the HLA-associated chains turned out to be more clonally expanded and to have lower generation probabilities. A later analysis linked a missense DCLRE1C variant to TCR beta V- and J-gene trimming. Presence/absence analyses assumed roughly uniform sequencing depth across donors, which may not hold. Several of the most significant clusters appeared, in a later analysis, to be linked to common viral pathogens.

About this clone: Its matching antigen is unknown.

J is TRBJ1-2 and V is TRBV6-5; D gene uncertain. This TCR derives from a woman in her twenties or thirties in good health and CMV-seronegative. Source material: PBMCs. The CDR3 DNA follows: TGTGCCGGTACGACGGCTAGAGTAAATGGCTACACCTTC. This encodes CAGTTARVNGYTF.